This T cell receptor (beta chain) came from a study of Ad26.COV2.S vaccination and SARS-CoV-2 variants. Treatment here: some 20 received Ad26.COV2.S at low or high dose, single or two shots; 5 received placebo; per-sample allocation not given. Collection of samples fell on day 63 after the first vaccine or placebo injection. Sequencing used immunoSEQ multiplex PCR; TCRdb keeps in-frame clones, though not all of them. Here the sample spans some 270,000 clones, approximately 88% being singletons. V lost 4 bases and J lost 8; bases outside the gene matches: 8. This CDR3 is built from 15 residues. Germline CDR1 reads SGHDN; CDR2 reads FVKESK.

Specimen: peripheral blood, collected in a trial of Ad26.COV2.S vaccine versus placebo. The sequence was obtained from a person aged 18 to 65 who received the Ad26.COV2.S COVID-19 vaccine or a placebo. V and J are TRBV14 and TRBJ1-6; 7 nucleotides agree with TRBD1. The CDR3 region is CASSLRPRGDSPLHF. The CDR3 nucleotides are TGTGCCAGCAGCCTCCGCCCCAGGGGGGATTCACCCCTCCACTTT.